Below are 20 T cell receptor beta chains sequenced from a single sample in a study of response to subunit inactivated influenza vaccine. TCRdb reprocessed the RT-PCR reads via MiXCR and lists one record per CDR3 protein. Of 250,000 to 350,000 distinct CDR3 sequences detected, about 20% appear once; the ten largest clones hold about a tenth. Sequences were derived from PBMCs from blood, sampled less than 22 months after vaccination. These TCRs come from a man aged 45 to 70 who received an inactivated influenza vaccine.

The rearrangement joins TRBV7-2 to TRBJ1-5, with D tentatively TRBD1 (5 bases). Germline CDR1 SGHTA, CDR2 FQGNSA. CDR3 size: 16 residues. Trimming took off 2 bases at V and 9 bases at J, with 20 bases between the two ends. CDR3 loop: CASSLRSWTAGGPQHF. The CDR3 DNA reads TGTGCCAGCAGCTTACGTAGCTGGACGGCGGGGGGGCCCCAGCATTTT.

This clonotype was counted only a few times. This chain links TRBV6-1 with TRBJ2-7; D gene unclear. The length of the CDR3 is 14 residues. The germline V gene encodes CDR1 MNHNS and CDR2 SASEGT. Trimming stripped 5 bases from V and 0 bases from J, with 11 bases between. CDR3 DNA: TGTGCCAGCAGTCGCCATTTTAGCTCCTACGAGCAGTACTTC. Translation: CASSRHFSSYEQYF.

This clonotype has only a few counts. The V gene is TRBV6-2 or TRBV6-3, the J gene TRBJ2-7; 9 bases agree with TRBD1. V lost 7 bases and J lost 4; bases outside the gene matches: 11. This CDR3 comprises 15 residues. CDR1 and CDR2 (germline): MNHEY, SVGEGT. The CDR3 region is CASTITPDRGYEQYF. Here the CDR3 DNA reads TGTGCCAGCACCATTACGCCGGACAGGGGTTACGAGCAGTACTTC.

This clonotype was seen ten or more times. The J gene is TRBJ1-2, the V gene TRBV20-1, with unresolved D. This CDR3 comprises 12 residues. From germline, CDR1 is DFQATT and CDR2 SNEGSKA (reference sequence). V was cut by 5 bases and J by 1 base, with 8 bases left in between. The CDR3 DNA reads as TGCAGTGCTCTCTTTAATAACTATGGCTACACCTTC. Its translation is CSALFNNYGYTF.

The V call is TRBV29-1, the J call TRBJ2-1; unclear D gene. Germline loops: CDR1 SQVTM, CDR2 ANQGSEA. The V and J ends lost 4 bases and 0 bases respectively, with 10 bases between them. The CDR3 is 14 amino acids. The CDR3 loop is CSVVPWGSYNEQFF. CDR3 bases: TGCAGCGTTGTTCCGTGGGGCTCCTACAATGAGCAGTTCTTC.

The rearrangement links TRBV10-3 to TRBJ1-5, with D possibly being TRBD1 (6 bases). Per the germline V gene, CDR1 is ENHRY and CDR2 is SYGVKD. V lost 4 bases and J 4 bases, leaving 11 bases between the germline ends. CDR3 length equals 14 residues. CDR3 sequence: CAISGPGANQPQHF. In DNA, the CDR3 is TGTGCCATCAGTGGCCCAGGGGCAAATCAGCCCCAGCATTTT.

This clonotype has more than one count but fewer than ten. J is TRBJ1-5 and V is TRBV12-3 or TRBV12-4; 8 positions match TRBD1. V was clipped by 6 bases and J by 2 bases; unmatched bases: 3. CDR3 size: 14 residues. CDR3 sequence: CASSQTGGNQPQHF. CDR3 nucleotides: TGTGCCAGCAGCCAGACAGGGGGCAATCAGCCCCAGCATTTT.

The sample holds a few counts of this clonotype. The chain recombines TRBV28 with TRBJ1-5, with D unclear. V dropped 7 bases and J dropped 2 bases, with 6 bases sitting between them. The germline V gene has CDR1 MDHEN and CDR2 SYDVKM. The CDR3 sequence is 12 residues long. The DNA of the CDR3 is TGTGCCAGCAAGCGGGGCAATCAGCCCCAGCATTTT. Residues: CASKRGNQPQHF.

This clonotype was seen a single time. The rearrangement links TRBV7-8 to TRBJ2-5; D is perhaps TRBD2 (6 bases). The germline CDR1 and CDR2 sequences are SGHVS and FQNEAQ. V shed 5 bases and J shed 2 bases, with 12 bases lying between them. The CDR3 is 14 amino acids. DNA for the CDR3: TGTGCCAGCAGCCTCGGGACTCGGCAAGAGACCCAGTACTTC. It codes for CASSLGTRQETQYF. Together with reference TRBV7-8 and TRBJ2-5, the CDR3 gives the full variable domain: GAGVSQSPRYKVAKRGQDVALRCDPISGHVSLFWYQQALGQGPEFLTYFQNEAQLDKSGLPSDRFFAERPEGSVSTLKIQRTQQEDSAVYLCASSLGTRQETQYFGPGTRLLVL.

This clonotype was counted many times. The DNA for the CDR3 is TGCAGTGCTTGGAACAGACTTAGCAATCAGCCCCAGCATTTT. Translating it yields CSAWNRLSNQPQHF. The chain has TRBV20-1 and TRBJ1-5; D is undetermined. V was clipped by 5 bases and J by 0 bases, with 11 bases between them. This CDR3 spans 14 amino acids. Germline V gene sequence: CDR1 DFQATT, CDR2 SNEGSKA (reference sequence).

This clonotype was seen more than once but under ten times. This rearrangement joins TRBV15 to TRBJ1-1; D is ambiguous. This CDR3 comprises 12 residues. CDR1 and CDR2 (germline): LNHNV, YYDKDF (reference sequence). Trimming stripped 3 bases from V and 7 bases from J, with 9 bases between. The CDR3 region is CATSRPGFEAFF. The DNA for the CDR3 is TGTGCCACCAGCAGGCCGGGATTTGAAGCTTTCTTT.

There are a few counts of this clonotype. The chain recombines TRBV11-2 with TRBJ2-7, with D tentatively TRBD1 (6 bases). Germline V gene data show CDR1 as SGHAT and CDR2 as FQNNGV. Trimming removed 8 bases from V and 0 bases from J, with 14 bases in between. CDR3 length: 14 amino acids. The CDR3, as DNA: TGTGCCAGCCTTAGGGACACCAACTCCTACGAGCAGTACTTC. Protein sequence: CASLRDTNSYEQYF.

The V call is TRBV5-4, the J call TRBJ2-3; a weak D match, TRBD2 (6 bases). The germline V gene has CDR1 SGHNT and CDR2 YYREEE (reference sequence). V lost 0 bases and J 14 bases, leaving 19 bases between the germline ends. This CDR3 comprises 14 residues. The CDR3, as DNA: TGTGCCAGCAGCTTGGCGGCGGGATCCGGGATCGCGTATTTT. Its protein is CASSLAAGSGIAYF. The complete variable domain, with remaining parts taken from reference TRBV5-4 and TRBJ2-3, reads ETGVTQSPTHLIKTRGQQVTLRCSSQSGHNTVSWYQQALGQGPQFIFQYYREEENGRGNFPPRFSGLQFPNYSSELNVNALELDDSALYLCASSLAAGSGIAYFGPGTRLTVL.

V usage is TRBV7-2 and J usage is TRBJ2-5, with 7 bases lining up with TRBD2. CDR1 and CDR2 from the germline V gene are SGHTA and FQGNSA. The CDR3 is 17 amino acids. The V and J ends lost 0 bases and 6 bases, in that order; junction bases with no gene match: 13. The CDR3 here is CASSLAPLTGGGQTQYF. As DNA, the CDR3 is TGTGCCAGCAGCTTAGCCCCCCTTACGGGGGGAGGTCAGACCCAGTACTTC.

In this sample, this clonotype turned up a few times. This sequence joins TRBV12-3 or TRBV12-4 and TRBJ2-5; 7 bases fit TRBD2. Trimming took 1 base from V and 2 from J; bases not matched to a gene: 7. The length of the CDR3 is 16 residues. This CDR3 reads CASSLVAGRLQETQYF. DNA of the CDR3: TGTGCCAGCAGTTTAGTAGCGGGTAGGCTACAAGAGACCCAGTACTTC.

This clonotype was seen a handful of times. This sequence joins TRBV18 and TRBJ2-2; tentatively, D is TRBD2 (6 bases). Germline V gene sequence: CDR1 KGHSH, CDR2 LQKENI. This CDR3 is built from 16 residues. V shed 2 bases and J shed 0 bases, with 10 bases lying between them. DNA for the CDR3: TGTGCCAGCTCACCAGCGGGACCTTCGAACACCGGGGAGCTGTTTTTT. This translates into CASSPAGPSNTGELFF.

This chain joins TRBV7-8 and TRBJ1-1, with D possibly TRBD1 on 5 matching bases. Trimming pared 8 bases from V and 0 bases from J, leaving 13 bases between. Germline V CDR1 and CDR2: SGHVS, FQNEAQ. The CDR3 runs to 14 residues. The CDR3 nucleotides are TGTGCCAGCCTTAGGGGCGAATTGAACACTGAAGCTTTCTTT. This sequence encodes CASLRGELNTEAFF.

A few counts support this clonotype. The V call is TRBV20-1, the J call TRBJ1-4; D is ambiguous. Germline V gene data show CDR1 as DFQATT and CDR2 as SNEGSKA (reference sequence). V was cut by 2 bases and J by 3 bases, with 13 bases left in between. The CDR3 length is 15 residues. CDR3 in DNA: TGCAGTGCTAGACCAAGAGAGGGAGCTAATGAAAAACTGTTTTTT. Translation: CSARPREGANEKLFF.

This clonotype has just a few counts. The J gene is TRBJ1-1, the V gene TRBV5-1; D perhaps matches TRBD1 (5 bases). This CDR3 is built from 15 residues. Germline assignment: CDR1 SGHRS and CDR2 YFSETQ. Trimming left V 0 bases short and J 0 bases short, with 9 bases between. CDR3 DNA: TGCGCCAGCAGCTTGGATAGGGGAGTGAACACTGAAGCTTTCTTT. This encodes CASSLDRGVNTEAFF.

V is TRBV21-1 and J is TRBJ2-5; the table names TRBD2, a call not compared with the DNA. TRBV21-1 is a known pseudogene. The length of the CDR3 is 17 residues. The CDR3 DNA reads as TGTGCCAGCAGCAAACGGTCGTTCAGGGCCTTCCAAGAGACCCAGTACTTC. Translating gives CASSKRSFRAFQETQYF.